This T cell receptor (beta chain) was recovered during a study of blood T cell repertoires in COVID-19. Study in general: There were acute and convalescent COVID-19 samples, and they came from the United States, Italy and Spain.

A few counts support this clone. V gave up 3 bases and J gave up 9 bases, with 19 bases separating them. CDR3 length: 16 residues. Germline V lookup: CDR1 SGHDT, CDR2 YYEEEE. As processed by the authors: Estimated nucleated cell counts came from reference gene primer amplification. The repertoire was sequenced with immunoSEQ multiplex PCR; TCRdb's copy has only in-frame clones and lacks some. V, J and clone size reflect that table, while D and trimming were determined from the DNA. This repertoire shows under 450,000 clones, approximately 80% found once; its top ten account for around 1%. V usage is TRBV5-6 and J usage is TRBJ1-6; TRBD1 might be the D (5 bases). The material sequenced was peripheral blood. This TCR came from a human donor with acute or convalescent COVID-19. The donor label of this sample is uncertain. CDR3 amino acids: CASSSRGFRGSSPLHF. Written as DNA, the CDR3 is TGTGCCAGCAGCTCCAGAGGATTCCGGGGGAGTTCACCCCTCCACTTT.